This TCR beta chain appears in the sequencing data of a study of identical twins. Study-wide points: Analyses of zero insertions could, in part, be confounded by invariant MAIT and iNKT cells.

A template switching step contributed a universal primer site, while unique molecular identifiers were present in the cDNA. Using its own MiXCR run on the 5' RACE reads, TCRdb lists one record per CDR3 protein. This table has some 790,000 distinct CDR3 sequences, about 20% appearing once. CDR1 and CDR2 (germline): ENHRY, SYGVKD. Between the trimmed V and J ends, which lost 5 bases and 8 bases, there was a span of 28 bases. The CDR3 totals 18 residues. With regard to this clonotype: The antigen is unknown.

The sample also formed part of further work on T cells expressing NK-cell markers. In that study: HCMV serostatus: most of the eight sequenced donors positive, one negative. A range of roughly 1.0-8% of CD8+ T cells consisted of dominant NKG2C+ clonotypes in about six donors.

This sequence was found in a woman under 30 in good health. Sequenced input: PBMCs. V gene TRBV10-3 combines with J gene TRBJ2-1; D gene uncertain. The CDR3 sequence is CAISRPNVPGRLSDEQFF. The CDR3 bases are TGTGCCATCAGTAGACCCAACGTGCCAGGAAGATTAAGCGATGAGCAGTTCTTC.